Detailed here is one T cell receptor beta chain. The entry originates in a study of tumor-infiltrating lymphocytes in localized non-small cell lung cancer. Study at large: Some samples were collected after neoadjuvant chemotherapy; smokers, never-smokers and several histologies were included.

CDR3 length: 12 residues. CDR1 and CDR2 from the germline V gene are SEHNR and FQNEAQ (reference sequence). Trimming removed 4 bases from V and 13 bases from J, with 13 bases in between. Assay: immunoSEQ multiplex PCR; the TCRdb copy retains only in-frame clones and omits some. The sample lists approximately 15,000 clones; around 84% were seen once. This receptor was identified in a human donor with non-small cell lung cancer. Source material: uninvolved lung tissue not adjacent to the tumor. V is TRBV7-9 and J is TRBJ1-4, with a possible D match to TRBD1 (5 bases). The CDR3 DNA reads as TGTGCCAGCAGCTCCCCCTCTGGGGCACTGTTTTTT. Translated, it gives CASSSPSGALFF.